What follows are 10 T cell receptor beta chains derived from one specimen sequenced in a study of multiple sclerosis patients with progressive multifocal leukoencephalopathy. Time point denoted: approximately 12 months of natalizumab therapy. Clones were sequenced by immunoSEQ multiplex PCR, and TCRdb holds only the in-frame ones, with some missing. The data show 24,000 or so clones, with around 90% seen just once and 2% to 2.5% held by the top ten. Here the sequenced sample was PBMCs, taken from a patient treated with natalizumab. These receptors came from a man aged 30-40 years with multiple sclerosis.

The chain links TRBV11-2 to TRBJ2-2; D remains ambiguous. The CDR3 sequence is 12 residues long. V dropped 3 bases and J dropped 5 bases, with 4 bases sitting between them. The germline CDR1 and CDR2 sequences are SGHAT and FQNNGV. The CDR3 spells CASSLKTGELFF. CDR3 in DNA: TGTGCCAGCAGCTTGAAGACCGGGGAGCTGTTTTTT.

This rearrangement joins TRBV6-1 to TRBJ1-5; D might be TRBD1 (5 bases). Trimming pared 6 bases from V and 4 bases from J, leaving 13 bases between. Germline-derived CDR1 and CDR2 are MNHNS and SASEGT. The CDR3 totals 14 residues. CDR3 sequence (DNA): TGTGCCAGCAGCATTTCAGGGAGGAATCAGCCCCAGCATTTT. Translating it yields CASSISGRNQPQHF.

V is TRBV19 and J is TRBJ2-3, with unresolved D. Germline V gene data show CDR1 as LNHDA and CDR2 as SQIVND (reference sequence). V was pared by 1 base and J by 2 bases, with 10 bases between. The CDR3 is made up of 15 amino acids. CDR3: CASSIGGRDTDTQYF. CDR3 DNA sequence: TGTGCCAGTAGTATAGGGGGTAGAGACACAGATACGCAGTATTTT.

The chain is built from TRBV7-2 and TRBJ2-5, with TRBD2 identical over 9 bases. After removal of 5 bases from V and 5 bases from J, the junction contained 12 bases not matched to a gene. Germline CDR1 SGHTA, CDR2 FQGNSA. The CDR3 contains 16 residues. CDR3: CASSPGAGLAGETQYF. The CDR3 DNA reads TGTGCCAGCAGCCCCGGAGCGGGACTAGCCGGGGAGACCCAGTACTTC.

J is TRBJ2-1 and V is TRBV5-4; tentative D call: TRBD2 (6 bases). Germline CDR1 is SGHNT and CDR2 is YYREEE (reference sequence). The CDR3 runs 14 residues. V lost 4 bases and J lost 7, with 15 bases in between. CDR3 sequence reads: CASSPLHSGNEQFF. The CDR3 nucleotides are TGTGCCAGCAGCCCCCTACACAGCGGGAATGAGCAGTTCTTC.

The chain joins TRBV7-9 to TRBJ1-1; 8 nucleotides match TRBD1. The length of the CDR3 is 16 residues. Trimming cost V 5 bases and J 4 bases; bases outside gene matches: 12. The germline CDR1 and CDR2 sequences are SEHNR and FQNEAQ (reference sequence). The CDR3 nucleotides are TGTGCCAGCAGCGGCCCGACAGGGGCCTTGGGCACTGAAGCTTTCTTT. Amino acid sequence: CASSGPTGALGTEAFF.

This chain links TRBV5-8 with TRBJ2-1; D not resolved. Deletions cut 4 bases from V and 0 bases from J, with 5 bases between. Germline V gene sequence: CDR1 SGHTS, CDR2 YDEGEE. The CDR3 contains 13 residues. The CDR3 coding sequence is TGTGCCAGCAGCGAAAACTCCTACAATGAGCAGTTCTTC. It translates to CASSENSYNEQFF.

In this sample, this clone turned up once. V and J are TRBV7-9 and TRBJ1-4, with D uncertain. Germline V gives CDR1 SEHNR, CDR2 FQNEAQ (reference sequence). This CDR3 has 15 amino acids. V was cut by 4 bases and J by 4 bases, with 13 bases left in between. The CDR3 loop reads CASSWVPVVNEKLFF. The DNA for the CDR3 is TGTGCCAGCAGCTGGGTACCAGTGGTTAATGAAAAACTGTTTTTT.

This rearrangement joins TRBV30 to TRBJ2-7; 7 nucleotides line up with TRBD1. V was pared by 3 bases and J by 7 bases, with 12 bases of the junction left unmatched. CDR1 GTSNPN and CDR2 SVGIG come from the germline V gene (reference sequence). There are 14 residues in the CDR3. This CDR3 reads CAWRIPGQPNEQYF. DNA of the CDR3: TGTGCCTGGAGGATCCCGGGACAGCCGAATGAGCAGTACTTC.

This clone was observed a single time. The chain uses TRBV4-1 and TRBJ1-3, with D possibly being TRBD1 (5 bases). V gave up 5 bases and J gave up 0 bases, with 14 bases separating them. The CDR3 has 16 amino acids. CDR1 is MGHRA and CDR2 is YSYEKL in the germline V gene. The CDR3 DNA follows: TGCGCCAGCAGCTACCGGGACGGGAGCTCTGGAAACACCATATATTTT. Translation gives CASSYRDGSSGNTIYF.